This T cell receptor (beta chain) came from a study of blood T cell repertoires in COVID-19. Study summary: PBMCs, B-cell-depleted T cells, or T cells provided the cDNA or gDNA that made up the material.

V dropped 5 bases and J dropped 5 bases, with 12 bases sitting between them. The CDR3 is 14 residues long. Germline CDR1 reads MRHNA; CDR2 reads SNTAGT. Authors' data handling: Amplified reference gene primers provided the basis for estimating nucleated cell counts. Profiled with immunoSEQ multiplex PCR; TCRdb holds only in-frame clones, not every one. That table gives V, J and clone size, and the DNA gave D and trimming. The repertoire consists of about 210,000 clones, with roughly 86% occurring once and the leading ten covering over 9.5%. The chain recombines TRBV6-4 with TRBJ2-2; D perhaps matches TRBD1 (6 bases). This receptor was taken from a woman aged 40 to 50 with acute or convalescent COVID-19. What was sequenced was peripheral blood. The CDR3 region has the DNA TGTGCCAGCAGTTCAGGGGATGGGACCGGGGAGCTGTTTTTT. The encoded protein is CASSSGDGTGELFF.